This TCR beta chain was identified in a study of Ad26.COV2.S vaccination and SARS-CoV-2 variants. Findings and caveats of the study: Ad26.COV2.S recipients had broader spike-specific TCRs (P = 0.0014). Responses of spike-specific T cells (both CD8+ and CD4+) reportedly showed substantial breadth after vaccination. Similar non-spike TCR breadth was seen in vaccine and placebo recipients. It is possible that the TCR breadth and depth analyses underestimated the total T cell responses.

This CDR3 has 19 residues. Germline V lookup: CDR1 MGHRA, CDR2 YSYEKL. V shed 3 bases and J 5 bases; nucleotides not matched to a gene: 11. The assay was immunoSEQ multiplex PCR, and TCRdb's table has in-frame clones only and misses some. Of about 350,000 clones in the sample, about 92% were seen once. This clone was seen a single time. The antigen is unknown. This specimen consisted of peripheral blood, obtained after recovery from COVID-19. This chain links TRBV4-1 with TRBJ2-2, with TRBD2 matching over 14 bases. This receptor was obtained from a human donor who had recovered from COVID-19. In DNA, the CDR3 is TGCGCCAGCAGCCAGCCGGGACTAGCGGGGGTCGTCTGGACCGGGGAGCTGTTTTTT. Translation gives CASSQPGLAGVVWTGELFF.